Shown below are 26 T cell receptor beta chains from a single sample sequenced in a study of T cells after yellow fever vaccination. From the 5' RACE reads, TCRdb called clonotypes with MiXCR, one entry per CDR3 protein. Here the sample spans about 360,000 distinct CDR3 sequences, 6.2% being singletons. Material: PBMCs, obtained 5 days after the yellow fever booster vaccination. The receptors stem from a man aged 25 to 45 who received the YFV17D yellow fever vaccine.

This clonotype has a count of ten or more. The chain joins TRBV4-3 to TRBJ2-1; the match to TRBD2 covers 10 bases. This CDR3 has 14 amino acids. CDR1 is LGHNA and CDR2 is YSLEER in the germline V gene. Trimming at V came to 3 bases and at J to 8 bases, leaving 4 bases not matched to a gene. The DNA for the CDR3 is TGCGCCAGCAGCCACGACGGGACTAGCGATGAGCAGTTCTTC. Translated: CASSHDGTSDEQFF.

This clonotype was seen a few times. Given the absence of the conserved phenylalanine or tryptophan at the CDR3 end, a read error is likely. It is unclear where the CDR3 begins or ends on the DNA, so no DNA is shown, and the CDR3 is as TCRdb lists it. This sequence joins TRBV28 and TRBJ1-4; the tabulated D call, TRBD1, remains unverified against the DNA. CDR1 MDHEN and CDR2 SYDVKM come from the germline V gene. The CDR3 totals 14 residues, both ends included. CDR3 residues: CASSTRDRVRPSAI.

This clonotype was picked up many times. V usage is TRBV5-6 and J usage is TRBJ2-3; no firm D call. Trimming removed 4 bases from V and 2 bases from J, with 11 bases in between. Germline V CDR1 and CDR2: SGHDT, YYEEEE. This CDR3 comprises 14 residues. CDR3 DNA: TGTGCCAGCAGCCGACGGCGGATCACAGATACGCAGTATTTT. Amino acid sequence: CASSRRRITDTQYF.

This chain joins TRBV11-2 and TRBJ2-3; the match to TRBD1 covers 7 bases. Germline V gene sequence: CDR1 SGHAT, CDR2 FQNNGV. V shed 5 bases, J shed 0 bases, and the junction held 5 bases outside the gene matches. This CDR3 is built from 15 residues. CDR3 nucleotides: TGTGCCAGCAGCCCCACAGGGGCTAGCACAGATACGCAGTATTTT. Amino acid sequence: CASSPTGASTDTQYF.

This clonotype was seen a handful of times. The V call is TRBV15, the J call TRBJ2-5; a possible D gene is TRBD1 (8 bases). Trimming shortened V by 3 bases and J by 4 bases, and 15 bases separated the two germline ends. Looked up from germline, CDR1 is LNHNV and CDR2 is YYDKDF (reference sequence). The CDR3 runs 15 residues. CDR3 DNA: TGTGCCACCAGCAGCACAGGGGGGGCGTTAGAGACCCAGTACTTC. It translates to CATSSTGGALETQYF.

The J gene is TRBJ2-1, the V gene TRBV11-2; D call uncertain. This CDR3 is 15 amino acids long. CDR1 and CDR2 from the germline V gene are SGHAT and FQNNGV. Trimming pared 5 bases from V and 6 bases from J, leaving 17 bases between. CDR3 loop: CASSPDRAIGNEQFF. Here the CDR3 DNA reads TGTGCCAGCAGCCCAGATAGGGCTATAGGCAATGAGCAGTTCTTC.

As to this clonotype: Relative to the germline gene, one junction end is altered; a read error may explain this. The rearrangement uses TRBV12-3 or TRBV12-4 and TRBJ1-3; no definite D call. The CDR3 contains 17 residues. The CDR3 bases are TGTGCCAGCAGTTTATGGGCAGCTACCTTCTCTGGATACACCATATATTTT. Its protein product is CASSLWAATFSGYTIYF.

CDR3 DNA: TGCGCCAGCAGCCAAGTAGGGCCCCCGTCGCACAATGAGCAGTTCTTC. This sequence encodes CASSQVGPPSHNEQFF. The genes are TRBV4-3 and TRBJ2-1; D is ambiguous. The CDR3 covers 16 residues. From germline, CDR1 is LGHNA and CDR2 YSLEER. Trimming cost V 1 base and J 5 bases, with 15 bases left between them.

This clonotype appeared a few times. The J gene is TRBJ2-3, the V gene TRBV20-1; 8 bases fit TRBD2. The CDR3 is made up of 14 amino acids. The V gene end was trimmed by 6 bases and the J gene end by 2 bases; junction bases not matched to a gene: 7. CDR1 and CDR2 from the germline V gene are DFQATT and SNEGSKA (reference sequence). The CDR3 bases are TGCAGTGCCCTAAGCGGGAGTAACACAGATACGCAGTATTTT. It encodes CSALSGSNTDTQYF.

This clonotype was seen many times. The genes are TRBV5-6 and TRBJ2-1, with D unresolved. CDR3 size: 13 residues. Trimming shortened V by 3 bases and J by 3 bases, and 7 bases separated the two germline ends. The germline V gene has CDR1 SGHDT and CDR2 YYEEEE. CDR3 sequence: CASSYLGYNEQFF. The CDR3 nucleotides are TGTGCCAGCAGCTACCTCGGCTACAATGAGCAGTTCTTC.

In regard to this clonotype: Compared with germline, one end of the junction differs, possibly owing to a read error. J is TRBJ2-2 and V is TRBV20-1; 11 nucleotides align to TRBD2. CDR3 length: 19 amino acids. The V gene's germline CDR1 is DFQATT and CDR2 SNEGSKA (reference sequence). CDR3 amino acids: CCARAGTGIASGRSGELFF. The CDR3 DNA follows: TGCTGTGCTAGAGCCGGGACAGGAATAGCTAGCGGGAGGTCCGGGGAGCTGTTTTTT.

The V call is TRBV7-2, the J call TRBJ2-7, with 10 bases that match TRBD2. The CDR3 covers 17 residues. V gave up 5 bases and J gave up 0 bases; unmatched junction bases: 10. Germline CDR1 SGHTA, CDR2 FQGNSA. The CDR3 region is CASSRYQLAGSSYEQYF. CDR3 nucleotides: TGTGCCAGCAGCCGATACCAACTAGCGGGGAGCTCCTACGAGCAGTACTTC.

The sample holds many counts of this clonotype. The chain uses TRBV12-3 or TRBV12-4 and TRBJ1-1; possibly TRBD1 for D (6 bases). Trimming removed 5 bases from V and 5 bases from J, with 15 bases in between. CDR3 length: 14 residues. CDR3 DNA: TGTGCCAGCAGTCCACTGACAGGAGGAACTGAAGCTTTCTTT. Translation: CASSPLTGGTEAFF.

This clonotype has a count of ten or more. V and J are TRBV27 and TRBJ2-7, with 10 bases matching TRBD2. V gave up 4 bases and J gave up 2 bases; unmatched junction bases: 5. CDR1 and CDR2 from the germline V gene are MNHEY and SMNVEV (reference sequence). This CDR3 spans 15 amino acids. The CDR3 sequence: CASSSILAGTYEQYF. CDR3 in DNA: TGTGCCAGCAGTTCAATACTAGCGGGAACCTACGAGCAGTACTTC.

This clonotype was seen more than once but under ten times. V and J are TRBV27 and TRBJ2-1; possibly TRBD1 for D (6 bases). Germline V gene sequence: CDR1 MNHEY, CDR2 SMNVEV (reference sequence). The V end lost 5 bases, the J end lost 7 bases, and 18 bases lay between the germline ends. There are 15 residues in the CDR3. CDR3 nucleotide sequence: TGTGCCAGCAGTCTAACGGACAGCCAGGGGAATGAGCAGTTCTTC. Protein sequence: CASSLTDSQGNEQFF.

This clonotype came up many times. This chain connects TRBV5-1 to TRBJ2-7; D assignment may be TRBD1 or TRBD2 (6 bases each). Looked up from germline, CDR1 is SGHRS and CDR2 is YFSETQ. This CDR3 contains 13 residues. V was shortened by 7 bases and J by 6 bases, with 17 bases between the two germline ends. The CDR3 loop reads CASSSRGGSEQYF. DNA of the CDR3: TGCGCCAGCTCTTCTCGAGGGGGGAGCGAGCAGTACTTC.

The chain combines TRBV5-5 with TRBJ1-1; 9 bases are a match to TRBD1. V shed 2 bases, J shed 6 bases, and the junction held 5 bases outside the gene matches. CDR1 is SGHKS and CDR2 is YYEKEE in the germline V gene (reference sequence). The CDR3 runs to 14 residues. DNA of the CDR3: TGTGCCAGCAGCTTAACAGGGGGCGCGGCTGAAGCTTTCTTT. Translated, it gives CASSLTGGAAEAFF.

Written as DNA, the CDR3 is TGTGCCAGCACGGGGCGTGCAGATACGCAGTATTTT. Translated, it gives CASTGRADTQYF. V usage is TRBV27 and J usage is TRBJ2-3; tentatively, D is TRBD1 or TRBD2 (5 bases each). The CDR3 consists of 12 residues. The germline CDR1 and CDR2 sequences are MNHEY and SMNVEV (reference sequence). V was shortened by 7 bases and J by 4 bases, with 9 bases between the two germline ends.

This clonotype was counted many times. CDR3: CASSLRGRGANVLTF. CDR3 in DNA: TGCGCCAGCAGCTTGCGGGGAAGAGGGGCCAACGTCCTGACTTTC. The chain uses TRBV5-1 and TRBJ2-6, with a tentative D call TRBD2 (5 bases). Germline loops: CDR1 SGHRS, CDR2 YFSETQ. This CDR3 comprises 15 residues. The V end lost 1 base, the J end lost 4 bases, and 9 bases lay between the germline ends.

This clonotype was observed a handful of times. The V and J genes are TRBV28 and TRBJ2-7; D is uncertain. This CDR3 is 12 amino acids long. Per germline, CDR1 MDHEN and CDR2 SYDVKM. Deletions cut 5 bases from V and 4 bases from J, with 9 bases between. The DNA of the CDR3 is TGTGCCAGCAGTATGTTAGGTTACGAGCAGTACTTC. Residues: CASSMLGYEQYF. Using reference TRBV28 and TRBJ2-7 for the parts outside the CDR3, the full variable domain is DVKVTQSSRYLVKRTGEKVFLECVQDMDHENMFWYRQDPGLGLRLIYFSYDVKMKEKGDIPEGYSVSREKKERFSLILESASTNQTSMYLCASSMLGYEQYFGPGTRLTVT.

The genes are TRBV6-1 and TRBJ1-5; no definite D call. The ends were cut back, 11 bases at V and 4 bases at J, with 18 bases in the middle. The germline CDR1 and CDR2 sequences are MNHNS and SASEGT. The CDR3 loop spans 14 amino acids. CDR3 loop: CAAWEAGRNQPQHF. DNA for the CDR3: TGTGCCGCATGGGAAGCCGGTCGAAATCAGCCCCAGCATTTT.

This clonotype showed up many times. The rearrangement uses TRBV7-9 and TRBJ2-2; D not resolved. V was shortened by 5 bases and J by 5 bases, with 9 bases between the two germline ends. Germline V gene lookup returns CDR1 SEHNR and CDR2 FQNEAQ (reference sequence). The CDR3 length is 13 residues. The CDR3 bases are TGTGCCAGCAGCCGAGATCTGACCGGGGAGCTGTTTTTT. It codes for CASSRDLTGELFF.

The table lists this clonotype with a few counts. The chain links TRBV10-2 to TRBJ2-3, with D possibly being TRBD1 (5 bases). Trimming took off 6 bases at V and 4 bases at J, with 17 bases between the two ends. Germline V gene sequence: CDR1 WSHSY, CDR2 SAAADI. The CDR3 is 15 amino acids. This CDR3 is CASSVGALGPDTQYF. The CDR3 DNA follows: TGCGCCAGCAGCGTCGGAGCCCTGGGGCCAGATACGCAGTATTTT.

Here the CDR3 reads CSASVPLDTQYF. The DNA for the CDR3 is TGCAGTGCTAGCGTCCCTCTCGATACGCAGTATTTT. The genes are TRBV20-1 and TRBJ2-3; D is unresolved. Trimming shortened V by 3 bases and J by 6 bases, and 10 bases separated the two germline ends. From germline, CDR1 is DFQATT and CDR2 SNEGSKA (reference sequence). The CDR3 contains 12 residues.

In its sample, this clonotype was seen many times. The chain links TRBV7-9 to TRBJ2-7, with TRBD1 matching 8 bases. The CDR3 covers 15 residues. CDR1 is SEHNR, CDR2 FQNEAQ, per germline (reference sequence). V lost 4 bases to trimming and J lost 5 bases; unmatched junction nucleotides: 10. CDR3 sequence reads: CASSSRTGNRNEQYF. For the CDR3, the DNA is TGTGCCAGCAGCTCACGGACAGGGAATCGAAACGAGCAGTACTTC. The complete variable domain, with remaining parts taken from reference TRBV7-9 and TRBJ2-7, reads DTGVSQNPRHKITKRGQNVTFRCDPISEHNRLYWYRQTLGQGPEFLTYFQNEAQLEKSRLLSDRFSAERPKGSFSTLEIQRTEQGDSAMYLCASSSRTGNRNEQYFGPGTRLTVT.

CDR3 in DNA: TGTGCCAGCAGTTTAGGGCGGATTACATACAATGAGCAGTTCTTC. As protein: CASSLGRITYNEQFF. The chain employs TRBV28 and TRBJ2-1; D is unresolved. The ends were cut back, 2 bases at V and 4 bases at J, with 12 bases in the middle. Germline CDR1 and CDR2: MDHEN and SYDVKM. CDR3 length: 15 amino acids. Looking up the rest from reference TRBV28 and TRBJ2-1 gives the full variable domain: DVKVTQSSRYLVKRTGEKVFLECVQDMDHENMFWYRQDPGLGLRLIYFSYDVKMKEKGDIPEGYSVSREKKERFSLILESASTNQTSMYLCASSLGRITYNEQFFGPGTRLTVL.